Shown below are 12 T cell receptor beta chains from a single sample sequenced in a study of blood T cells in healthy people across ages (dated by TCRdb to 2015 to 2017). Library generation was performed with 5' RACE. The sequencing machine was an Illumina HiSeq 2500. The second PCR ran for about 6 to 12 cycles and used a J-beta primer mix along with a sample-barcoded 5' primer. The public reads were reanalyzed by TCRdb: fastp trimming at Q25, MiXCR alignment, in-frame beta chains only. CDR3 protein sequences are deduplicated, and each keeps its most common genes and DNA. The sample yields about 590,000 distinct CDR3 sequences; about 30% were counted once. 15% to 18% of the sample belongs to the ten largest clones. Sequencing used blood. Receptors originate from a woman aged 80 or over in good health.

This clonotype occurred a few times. The CDR3 spells CASSPRAGGADTQYF. The CDR3 bases are TGTGCCAGCAGCCCACGGGCAGGGGGCGCAGATACGCAGTATTTT. This chain connects TRBV6-2 or TRBV6-3 to TRBJ2-3; 8 bases are a match to TRBD1. With 6 bases clipped from V and 4 bases from J, the junction kept 9 bases outside the gene matches. This CDR3 spans 15 amino acids. Germline assignment: CDR1 MNHEY and CDR2 SVGEGT.

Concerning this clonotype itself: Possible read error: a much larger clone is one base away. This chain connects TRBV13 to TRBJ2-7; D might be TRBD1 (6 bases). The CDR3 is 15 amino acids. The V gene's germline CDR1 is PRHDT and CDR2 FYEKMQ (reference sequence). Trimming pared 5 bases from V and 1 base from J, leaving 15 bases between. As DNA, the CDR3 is TGTGCCAGCAGCATTAGGACAGAGAAATCCTACGAGCAGTACTTC. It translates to CASSIRTEKSYEQYF.

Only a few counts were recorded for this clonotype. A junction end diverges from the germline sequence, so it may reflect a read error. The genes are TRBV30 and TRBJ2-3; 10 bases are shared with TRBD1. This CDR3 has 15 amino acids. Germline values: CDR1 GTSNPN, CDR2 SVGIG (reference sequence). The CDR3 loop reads CAWSPGQGLPDTQCF. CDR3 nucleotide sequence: TGTGCCTGGAGCCCGGGACAGGGGTTACCAGATACGCAGTGTTTT.

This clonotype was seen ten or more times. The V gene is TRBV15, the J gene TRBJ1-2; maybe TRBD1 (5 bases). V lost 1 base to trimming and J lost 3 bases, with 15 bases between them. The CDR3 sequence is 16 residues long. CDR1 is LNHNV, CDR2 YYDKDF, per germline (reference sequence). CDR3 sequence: CATSRGGNGGDYGYTF. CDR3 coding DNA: TGTGCCACCAGCAGAGGAGGGAATGGGGGAGACTATGGCTACACCTTC.

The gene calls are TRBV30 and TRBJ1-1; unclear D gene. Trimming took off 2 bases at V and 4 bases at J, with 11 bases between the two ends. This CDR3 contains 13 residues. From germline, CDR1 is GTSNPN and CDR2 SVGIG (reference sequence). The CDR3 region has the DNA TGTGCCTGGAGTAATGGTATGAGCACTGAAGCTTTCTTT. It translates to CAWSNGMSTEAFF.

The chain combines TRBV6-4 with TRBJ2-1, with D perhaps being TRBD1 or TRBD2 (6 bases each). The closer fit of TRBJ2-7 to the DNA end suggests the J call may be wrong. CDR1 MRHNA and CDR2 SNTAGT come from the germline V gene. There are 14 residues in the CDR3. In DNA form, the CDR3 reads TGTGCCAGCAGTGGGGGGGCAGGCTACAATGAGCAGTACTTC. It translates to CASSGGAGYNEQYF.

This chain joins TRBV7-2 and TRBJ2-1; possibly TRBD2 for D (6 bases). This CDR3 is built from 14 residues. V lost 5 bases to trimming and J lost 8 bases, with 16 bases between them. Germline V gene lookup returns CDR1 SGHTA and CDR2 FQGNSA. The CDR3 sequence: CASSRGASNDEQFF. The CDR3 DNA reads TGTGCCAGCAGCCGCGGGGCTAGTAACGATGAGCAGTTCTTC.

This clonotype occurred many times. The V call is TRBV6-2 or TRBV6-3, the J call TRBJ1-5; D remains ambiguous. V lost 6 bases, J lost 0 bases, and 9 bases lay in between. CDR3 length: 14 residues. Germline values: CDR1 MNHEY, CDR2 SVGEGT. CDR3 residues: CASSNIDSNQPQHF. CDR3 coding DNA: TGTGCCAGCAGCAATATTGATAGCAATCAGCCCCAGCATTTT.

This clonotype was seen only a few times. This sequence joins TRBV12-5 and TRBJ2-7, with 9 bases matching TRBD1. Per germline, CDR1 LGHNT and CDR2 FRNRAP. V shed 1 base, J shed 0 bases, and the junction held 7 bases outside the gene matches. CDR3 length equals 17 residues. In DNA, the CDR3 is TGTGCTAGTGGTTTGGCTGGTGTGGGACAGGGCTCCTACGAGCAGTACTTC. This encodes CASGLAGVGQGSYEQYF. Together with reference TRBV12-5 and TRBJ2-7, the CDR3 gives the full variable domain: DARVTQTPRHKVTEMGQEVTMRCQPILGHNTVFWYRQTMMQGLELLAYFRNRAPLDDSGMPKDRFSAEMPDATLATLKIQPSEPRDSAVYFCASGLAGVGQGSYEQYFGPGTRLTVT.

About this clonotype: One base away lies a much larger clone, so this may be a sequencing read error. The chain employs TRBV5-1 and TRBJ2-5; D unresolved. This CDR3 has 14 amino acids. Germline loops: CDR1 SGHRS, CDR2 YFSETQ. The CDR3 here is CTSSLDLDQETQYF. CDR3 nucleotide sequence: TGCACCAGCAGCTTGGATCTTGATCAAGAGACCCAGTACTTC.

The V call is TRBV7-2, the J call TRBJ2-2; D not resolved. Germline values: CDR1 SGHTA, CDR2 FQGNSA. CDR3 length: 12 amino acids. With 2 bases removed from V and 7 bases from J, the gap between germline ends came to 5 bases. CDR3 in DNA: TGTGCCAGCAGCTTATATAGCGGGGAGCTGTTTTTT. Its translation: CASSLYSGELFF.

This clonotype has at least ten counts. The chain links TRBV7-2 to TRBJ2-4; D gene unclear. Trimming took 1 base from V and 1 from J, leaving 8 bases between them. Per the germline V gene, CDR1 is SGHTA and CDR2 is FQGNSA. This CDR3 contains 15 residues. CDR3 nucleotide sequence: TGTGCCAGCAGCTTAGGACGCATCGCCAAAAACATTCAGTACTTC. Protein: CASSLGRIAKNIQYF.